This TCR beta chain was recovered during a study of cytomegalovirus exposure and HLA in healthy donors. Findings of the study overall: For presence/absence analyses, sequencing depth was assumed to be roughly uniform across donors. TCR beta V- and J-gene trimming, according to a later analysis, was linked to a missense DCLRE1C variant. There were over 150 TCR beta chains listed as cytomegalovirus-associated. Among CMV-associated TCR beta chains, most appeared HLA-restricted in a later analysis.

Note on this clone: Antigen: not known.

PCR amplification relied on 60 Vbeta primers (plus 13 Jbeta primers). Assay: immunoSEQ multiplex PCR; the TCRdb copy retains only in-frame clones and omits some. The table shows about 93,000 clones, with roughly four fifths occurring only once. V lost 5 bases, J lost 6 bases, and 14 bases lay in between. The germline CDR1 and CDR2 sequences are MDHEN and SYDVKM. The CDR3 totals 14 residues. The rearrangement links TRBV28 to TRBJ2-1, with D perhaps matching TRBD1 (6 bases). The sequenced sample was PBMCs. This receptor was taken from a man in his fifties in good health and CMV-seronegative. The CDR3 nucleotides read TGTGCCAGCAGTGTATACGACAGGAGCAATGAGCAGTTCTTC. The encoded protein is CASSVYDRSNEQFF.